This T cell receptor beta chain originates from a study of blood T cell repertoires in COVID-19. V was trimmed by 0 bases and J by 0 bases, leaving 8 bases between them. The CDR3 totals 15 residues. Germline V CDR1 and CDR2: LGHDT, YNNKEL (reference sequence). Method: immunoSEQ multiplex PCR; TCRdb's copy keeps in-frame clones and lacks some. The sample carries approximately 30,000 clones, approximately 90% recorded once. The sample taken for sequencing was peripheral blood. This sequence was found in an elderly woman with active or convalescent COVID-19. V usage is TRBV3-1 (or the pseudogene TRBV3-2) and J usage is TRBJ1-2; D not resolved. CDR3 sequence reads: CASSQDWRANYGYTF. Here the CDR3 DNA reads TGTGCCAGCAGCCAAGACTGGCGGGCTAACTATGGCTACACCTTC.